These T cell receptor beta chains were read from a single sample in a study of neoadjuvant nivolumab and ipilimumab in lung cancer. Assay used: immunoSEQ multiplex PCR; TCRdb lists only in-frame clones, some missing. The data hold 40,000 to 55,000 clones, with roughly 89% observed a single time. The sample in question was blood, obtained before neoadjuvant nivolumab, alone or with ipilimumab. Receptor source: an adult with non-small cell lung cancer. Some clones in this sample may be carry-over from other donors' samples. Both conserved end residues are part of each CDR3. A D gene is named only where the DNA matches it firmly. Size values are once, few and many counts, or a class for expanded clones, and some rows have none.

d_call	clone_size	v_call	j_call	cdr3_aa	cdr3_nt
.	.	TRBV4-2	TRBJ2-4	CASSRGVPDIQYF	TGTGCCAGCAGCCGGGGAGTACCGGACATTCAGTACTTC
TRBD1	.	TRBV5-6	TRBJ2-2	CASSSPGTGSTGELFF	TGTGCCAGCAGCTCCCCCGGGACAGGGTCCACCGGGGAGCTGTTTTTT
.	.	TRBV6-1	TRBJ2-7	CASSESWRSTGIGGVSYEQYF	TGTGCCAGCAGTGAAAGCTGGAGATCGACGGGGATCGGCGGGGTTTCCTACGAGCAGTACTTC
TRBD1	.	TRBV6-5	TRBJ2-7	CASKGGGYEQYF	TGTGCCAGCAAAGGGGGCGGCTACGAGCAGTACTTC
TRBD2	.	TRBV7-3	TRBJ2-1	CASSFRLAGFNEQFF	TGTGCCAGCAGCTTCAGACTAGCGGGATTCAATGAGCAGTTCTTC
.	.	TRBV7-2	TRBJ2-4	CASNEGAKNIQYF	TGTGCCAGCAACGAAGGGGCCAAAAACATTCAGTACTTC
.	.	TRBV27	TRBJ1-4	CASSCRDLWEKLFF	TGTGCCAGCAGTTGCCGGGACCTTTGGGAAAAACTGTTTTTT
.	.	TRBV5-1	TRBJ2-7	CASSLGTFLYEQYF	TGCGCCAGCAGCTTGGGGACATTTCTCTACGAGCAGTACTTC
TRBD2	.	TRBV5-4	TRBJ2-1	CASSFPSGEQFF	TGTGCCAGCAGCTTTCCTAGCGGTGAACAGTTCTTC
.	.	TRBV30	TRBJ1-1	CAWSAQPNTEAFF	TGTGCCTGGAGCGCGCAGCCGAACACTGAAGCTTTCTTT
.	.	TRBV7-2	TRBJ2-1	CASSLAGAASGEQFF	TGTGCCAGCAGCTTAGCGGGAGCGGCGTCGGGTGAGCAGTTCTTC
TRBD1	.	TRBV30	TRBJ2-1	CAWRTGVGEQFF	TGTGCCTGGAGGACAGGGGTAGGTGAGCAGTTCTTC
.	.	TRBV2	TRBJ2-1	CASSESLAVVNEQFF	TGTGCCAGCAGTGAATCACTAGCCGTCGTCAATGAGCAGTTCTTC
.	.	TRBV5-1	TRBJ1-5	CASSLGAGTREPQHF	TGCGCCAGCAGCTTGGGGGCCGGGACCCGGGAGCCCCAGCATTTT
.	.	TRBV12-5	TRBJ1-2	CASGGQLANYGYTF	TGTGCTAGTGGAGGACAGTTAGCTAACTATGGCTACACCTTC
TRBD1	.	TRBV5-1	TRBJ2-1	CASRTGHNEQFF	TGCGCCAGCCGGACAGGTCACAATGAGCAGTTCTTC
.	.	TRBV5-4	TRBJ2-6	CASESTWHSGANVLTF	TGTGCCAGCGAGAGCACTTGGCACTCTGGGGCCAACGTCCTGACTTTC
.	.	TRBV5-1	TRBJ2-2	CASRQDSEGGELFF	TGCGCCAGCAGACAGGATAGCGAGGGCGGGGAGCTGTTTTTT
.	.	TRBV5-1	TRBJ2-1	CASSLGAGLFNEQFF	TGCGCCAGCAGCTTGGGTGCGGGCCTCTTCAATGAGCAGTTCTTC
.	.	TRBV27	TRBJ2-1	CASSFDTYNEQFF	TGTGCCAGCAGTTTCGACACGTACAATGAGCAGTTCTTC
.	few	TRBV5-6	TRBJ2-5	CASSLTGVQYF	TGTGCCAGCAGCTTAACGGGAGTTCAGTACTTC
.	once	TRBV30	TRBJ1-2	CAWSLQGYGYTF	TGTGCCTGGAGCCTCCAGGGATATGGCTACACCTTC
.	.	TRBV5-1	TRBJ2-2	CASRPGIGAGELFF	TGCGCCAGCAGACCCGGGATCGGAGCCGGGGAGCTGTTTTTT
TRBD1	few	TRBV9	TRBJ2-7	CASSPGTGGASYEQYF	TGTGCCAGCAGCCCCGGGACAGGGGGCGCCTCCTACGAGCAGTACTTC
.	.	TRBV7-3	TRBJ1-1	CASSLQGMQNTEAFF	TGTGCCAGCAGCTTACAAGGGATGCAGAACACTGAAGCTTTCTTT
.	.	TRBV15	TRBJ2-3	CATSRDQGTSSTQYF	TGTGCCACCAGCAGAGACCAAGGGACATCAAGTACGCAGTATTTT
.	.	TRBV6-6	TRBJ1-2	CASSAGQAYGYTF	TGTGCCAGCAGTGCGGGCCAAGCCTATGGCTACACCTTC
TRBD1	.	TRBV6-1	TRBJ2-7	CASSAGTGWSEQYF	TGTGCCAGCAGTGCGGGGACAGGGTGGTCCGAGCAGTACTTC